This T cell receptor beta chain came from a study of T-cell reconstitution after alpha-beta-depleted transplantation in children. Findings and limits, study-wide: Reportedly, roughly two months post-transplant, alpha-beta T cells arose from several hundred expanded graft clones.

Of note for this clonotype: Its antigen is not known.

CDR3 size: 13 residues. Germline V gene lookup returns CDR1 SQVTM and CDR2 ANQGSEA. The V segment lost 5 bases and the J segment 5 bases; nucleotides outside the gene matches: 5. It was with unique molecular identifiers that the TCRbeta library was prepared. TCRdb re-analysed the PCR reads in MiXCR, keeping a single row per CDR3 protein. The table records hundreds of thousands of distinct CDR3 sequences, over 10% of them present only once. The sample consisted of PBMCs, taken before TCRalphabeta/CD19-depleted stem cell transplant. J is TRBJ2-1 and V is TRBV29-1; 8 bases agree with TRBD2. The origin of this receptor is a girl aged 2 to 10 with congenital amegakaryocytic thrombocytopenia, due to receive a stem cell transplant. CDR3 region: CSVPGLGNNEQFF. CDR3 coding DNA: TGCAGCGTTCCGGGACTAGGTAACAATGAGCAGTTCTTC.